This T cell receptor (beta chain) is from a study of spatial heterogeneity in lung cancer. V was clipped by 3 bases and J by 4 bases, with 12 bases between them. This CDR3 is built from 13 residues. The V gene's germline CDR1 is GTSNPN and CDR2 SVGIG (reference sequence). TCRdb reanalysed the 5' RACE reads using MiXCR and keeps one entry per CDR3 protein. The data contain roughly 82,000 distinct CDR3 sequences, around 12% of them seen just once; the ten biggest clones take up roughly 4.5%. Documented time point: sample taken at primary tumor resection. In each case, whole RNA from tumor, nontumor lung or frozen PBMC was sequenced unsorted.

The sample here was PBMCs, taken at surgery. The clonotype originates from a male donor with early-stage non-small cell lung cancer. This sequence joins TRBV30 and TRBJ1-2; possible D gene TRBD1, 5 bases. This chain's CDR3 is CAWSLGGSYGYTF. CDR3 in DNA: TGTGCCTGGAGCCTGGGGGGGAGCTATGGCTACACCTTC.